These 32 T cell receptor beta chains came from one sample sequenced in a study of CXCR3 chemokines and chemotherapy response in bladder cancer. TCRdb ran MiXCR on the PCR reads and lists one entry per CDR3 protein. The sample has 12,000 or so distinct CDR3 sequences, over 10% seen once. Sampling was conducted from a patient whose treatment included neoadjuvant chemotherapy. The source of these receptors is a human donor with bladder cancer that did not respond to neoadjuvant chemotherapy.

This clonotype was observed at least ten times. V and J are TRBV6-6 and TRBJ2-7; 10 bases agree with TRBD1. CDR1 and CDR2 from the germline V gene are MNHNY and SVGAGI (reference sequence). CDR3 size: 14 residues. J gave up 2 bases and V 5 bases, and 3 bases lay outside the gene matches. CDR3 in amino acids: CASSGTGVTYEQYF. The DNA for the CDR3 is TGTGCCAGCAGTGGGACAGGGGTAACCTACGAGCAGTACTTC.

For this clonotype: This clone may be a read error of a much larger clone one base away. The chain has TRBV6-1 and TRBJ2-3, with 8 bases lining up with TRBD2. CDR1 is MNHNS and CDR2 is SASEGT in the germline V gene. This CDR3 spans 16 amino acids. V dropped 5 bases and J dropped 2; count of bases not matched to a gene: 9. The CDR3 region has the DNA TGTGCCAGCAGTCAGCGGGGGCGGGCCATCACAGATACGCAGTATTTT. Its protein is CASSQRGRAITDTQYF.

This clonotype has at least ten counts. The chain recombines TRBV5-4 with TRBJ2-6, with TRBD1 matching over 11 bases. J lost 4 bases, V lost 3 bases, and 6 bases had no gene match. There are 17 residues in the CDR3. Germline V gene lookup returns CDR1 SGHNT and CDR2 YYREEE (reference sequence). The CDR3 sequence is CASSSGQGVVGANVLTF. As DNA, the CDR3 is TGTGCCAGCAGCTCGGGACAGGGGGTTGTGGGGGCCAACGTCCTGACTTTC.

This clonotype was recorded many times. The chain employs TRBV19 and TRBJ1-2, with no clear D. Trimming removed 0 bases at V and 1 base at J, with 15 bases between. This CDR3 comprises 17 residues. Germline CDR1 is LNHDA and CDR2 is SQIVND (reference sequence). The CDR3 loop is CASSIETREPDNYGYTF. The CDR3 DNA is TGTGCCAGTAGTATAGAAACGAGGGAGCCCGATAACTATGGCTACACCTTC.

This clonotype was recorded at least ten times. The chain joins TRBV7-3 to TRBJ2-1, with TRBD2 matching over 11 bases. CDR1 is SGHTA, CDR2 FQGTGA, per germline. J was trimmed by 9 bases and V by 8 bases; bases with no gene match: 12. The CDR3 runs 15 residues. CDR3 sequence reads: CASGGGSGRAGEQFF. The CDR3 DNA sequence: TGTGCCAGCGGGGGGGGTAGCGGGAGGGCGGGTGAGCAGTTCTTC.

This clonotype rates as medium-sized. The chain links TRBV10-3 to TRBJ1-2; D possibly corresponds to TRBD1 (5 bases). Trimming took 5 bases from V and 8 from J, leaving 21 bases between them. The V gene's germline CDR1 is ENHRY and CDR2 SYGVKD. This CDR3 has 15 amino acids. The CDR3 DNA reads as TGTGCCATCAGTTGGGCCGGGCGGGGCCAGGACGGCTACACCTTC. It is translated as CAISWAGRGQDGYTF.

This clonotype was seen ten or more times. This sequence joins TRBV6-6 and TRBJ2-7; no firm D call. Per germline, CDR1 MNHNY and CDR2 SVGAGI (reference sequence). V was pared by 8 bases and J by 2 bases, with 19 bases between. CDR3 length: 15 amino acids. Written as DNA, the CDR3 is TGTGCCAGCCCCCAAGTCCCGTTTGATACCTACGAGCAGTACTTC. Residues: CASPQVPFDTYEQYF.

This clonotype was seen a handful of times. The rearrangement links TRBV5-5 to TRBJ1-6; D remains ambiguous. CDR1 SGHKS and CDR2 YYEKEE come from the germline V gene (reference sequence). This CDR3 is 11 amino acids long. Trimming removed 1 base at V and 9 bases at J, with 2 bases between. This chain's CDR3 is CASSLFSPLHF. The CDR3 bases are TGTGCCAGCAGCTTGTTTTCACCCCTCCACTTT.

This clonotype was counted ten times or more. This sequence joins TRBV7-2 and TRBJ2-5, with D possibly matching TRBD1 (6 bases). V lost 5 bases, J lost 0 bases, and 13 bases lay in between. This CDR3 is 15 amino acids long. Per germline, CDR1 SGHTA and CDR2 FQGNSA. The DNA of the CDR3 is TGTGCCAGCAGCGTGATGGGGACAAACCAAGAGACCCAGTACTTC. This sequence encodes CASSVMGTNQETQYF.

This clonotype was observed at least ten times. CDR3 residues: CASKQTGGGNQPQHF. CDR3 nucleotides: TGTGCCAGCAAACAGACAGGGGGCGGCAATCAGCCCCAGCATTTT. The chain uses TRBV6-1 and TRBJ1-5, with TRBD1 identical over 10 bases. V gave up 7 bases and J gave up 2 bases; unmatched junction bases: 5. Germline lookup yields CDR1 MNHNS and CDR2 SASEGT. The CDR3 is 15 residues long.

This clonotype came up many times. The genes are TRBV18 and TRBJ1-5; the D is unclear. Trimming shortened V by 3 bases and J by 1 base, and 10 bases separated the two germline ends. This CDR3 spans 15 amino acids. Per germline, CDR1 KGHSH and CDR2 LQKENI. CDR3 sequence: CASSPEGGSNQPQHF. DNA of the CDR3: TGTGCCAGCTCACCGGAAGGAGGGAGCAATCAGCCCCAGCATTTT.

As to this clonotype: The likely explanation is a read error, given a far larger clone one base away. The chain couples TRBV27 to TRBJ2-3; TRBD1 matches 7 bases. Germline-derived CDR1 and CDR2 are MNHEY and SMNVEV (reference sequence). V gave up 6 bases and J gave up 2 bases; unmatched junction bases: 2. The CDR3 totals 13 residues. The CDR3 nucleotides read TGTGCCAGCAGGGACAGGTCCACAGATACGCAGTATTTT. Amino acids: CASRDRSTDTQYF.

This clonotype was observed once. As DNA, the CDR3 is TGTGCCGGTGGGGGGATCTTTTATGGCTACACCTTC. This translates into CAGGGIFYGYTF. J is TRBJ1-2 and V is TRBV28; a weak D match, TRBD1 (5 bases). V lost 11 bases to trimming and J lost 5 bases, with 15 bases between them. This CDR3 has 12 residues. Per germline, CDR1 MDHEN and CDR2 SYDVKM.

The chain has TRBV20-1 and TRBJ2-5; 7 nucleotides match TRBD1. After removal of 3 bases from V and 3 bases from J, the junction contained 7 bases not matched to a gene. The CDR3 runs 14 residues. Germline V lookup: CDR1 DFQATT, CDR2 SNEGSKA (reference sequence). CDR3 in amino acids: CSASRTGEKETQYF. The CDR3 DNA sequence: TGCAGTGCTAGCAGAACAGGGGAAAAAGAGACCCAGTACTTC.

This clonotype was counted many times. The V call is TRBV19, the J call TRBJ2-2, with no clear D. Germline lookup yields CDR1 LNHDA and CDR2 SQIVND (reference sequence). The CDR3 totals 13 residues. The ends were cut back, 8 bases at V and 4 bases at J, with 11 bases in the middle. The CDR3 region has the DNA TGTGCCAGTCCCCTCGGCCCCACCGGGGAGCTGTTTTTT. Amino acid sequence: CASPLGPTGELFF.

Within the sample, this clonotype is medium-sized (0.01 to 0.1%). The V gene is TRBV6-5, the J gene TRBJ2-5; weak D call: TRBD1 (5 bases). This CDR3 is 14 amino acids long. In germline, CDR1 is MNHEY, CDR2 SVGAGI. V shed 6 bases and J shed 7 bases, with 18 bases lying between them. The CDR3 region has the DNA TGTGCCAGCAGCCTCACCGCCAGGGATGGGACCCAGTACTTC. Translation: CASSLTARDGTQYF.

At least ten counts were recorded for this clonotype. The chain combines TRBV19 with TRBJ2-6; TRBD2 aligns across 12 bases. The CDR3 totals 20 residues. Per germline, CDR1 LNHDA and CDR2 SQIVND (reference sequence). Losses at the gene ends were 7 bases for V and 0 bases for J; bases not matched to a gene: 13. The CDR3 region has the DNA TGTGCCAGTACGGCCGGACTAGCGGGAAGTCGGCTCTCTGGGGCCAACGTCCTGACTTTC. This translates into CASTAGLAGSRLSGANVLTF. Based on the CDR3 plus reference TRBV19 and TRBJ2-6, the full variable domain is DGGITQSPKYLFRKEGQNVTLSCEQNLNHDAMYWYRQDPGQGLRLIYYSQIVNDFQKGDIAEGYSVSREKKESFPLTVTSAQKNPTAFYLCASTAGLAGSRLSGANVLTFGAGSRLTVL.

This sequence joins TRBV6-5 and TRBJ1-2; 9 bases align to TRBD1. The CDR3 extends over 17 amino acids. From germline, CDR1 is MNHEY and CDR2 SVGAGI. After removal of 4 bases from V and 3 bases from J, the junction contained 12 bases not matched to a gene. CDR3 region: CASSLGTGLSEHYGYTF. The CDR3 nucleotides are TGTGCCAGCAGTTTGGGGACAGGGTTGTCCGAGCACTATGGCTACACCTTC.

This clonotype is labeled as medium-sized. The V and J genes are TRBV6-6 and TRBJ1-4; 7 nucleotides match TRBD1. The V gene's germline CDR1 is MNHNY and CDR2 SVGAGI (reference sequence). The CDR3 runs to 14 residues. V lost 2 bases and J lost 7; bases outside the gene matches: 4. As DNA, the CDR3 is TGTGCCAGCAGTTACGGGGACAGAGGTGAAAAACTGTTTTTT. Translation gives CASSYGDRGEKLFF.

This clonotype came up many times. An end of the junction does not agree with germline; a read error may underlie this. The CDR3 spells CASLPGQTTSGANVLTF. CDR3 DNA sequence: TGTGCCAGCTTACCAGGACAGACGACCTCTGGGGCCAACGTCCTGACTTTC. This chain uses TRBV18 with TRBJ2-6; tentative D call: TRBD1 (6 bases). In germline, CDR1 is KGHSH, CDR2 LQKENI. CDR3 length equals 17 residues.

This clonotype showed up many times. The CDR3 region is CSVIPAGQVDYGYTF. CDR3 coding DNA: TGCAGCGTGATACCAGCGGGACAGGTTGACTATGGCTACACCTTC. The chain joins TRBV29-1 to TRBJ1-2; TRBD1 matches 8 bases. V was clipped by 6 bases and J by 3 bases; unmatched bases: 12. Per the germline V gene, CDR1 is SQVTM and CDR2 is ANQGSEA. The CDR3 is made up of 15 amino acids.

This clonotype has ten or more counts. This chain joins TRBV19 and TRBJ1-3, with unresolved D. The CDR3 contains 15 residues. CDR1 LNHDA and CDR2 SQIVND come from the germline V gene (reference sequence). V lost 3 bases to trimming and J lost 0 bases, with 9 bases between them. The CDR3: CASSMVAASGNTIYF. The CDR3 bases are TGTGCCAGTAGTATGGTGGCAGCCTCTGGAAACACCATATATTTT.

This clonotype was detected a few times. The chain uses TRBV11-2 and TRBJ2-2; 12 nucleotides match TRBD2. V was pared by 4 bases and J by 4 bases, with 7 bases of the junction left unmatched. The CDR3 covers 17 residues. CDR1 and CDR2 (germline): SGHAT, FQNNGV. In DNA, the CDR3 is TGTGCCAGCAGCTCCTTAATGACTAGCGGGAGCACCGGGGAGCTGTTTTTT. Amino acids: CASSSLMTSGSTGELFF.

This clonotype was picked up many times. The J gene is TRBJ1-5, the V gene TRBV19, with D possibly TRBD1 on 5 matching bases. The CDR3 spans 13 residues. Trimming stripped 0 bases from V and 6 bases from J, with 6 bases between. Germline V gives CDR1 LNHDA, CDR2 SQIVND (reference sequence). For the CDR3, the DNA is TGTGCCAGTAGTATAGACAGGGTTCAGCCCCAGCATTTT. Protein product: CASSIDRVQPQHF.

Only a few counts were recorded for this clonotype. The chain combines TRBV20-1 with TRBJ2-5; D is possibly TRBD2 (7 bases). Deletions cut 6 bases from V and 4 bases from J, with 18 bases between. The CDR3 loop spans 14 amino acids. CDR1 DFQATT and CDR2 SNEGSKA come from the germline V gene (reference sequence). In DNA form, the CDR3 reads TGCAGTGCCTCCCGGGTGGGAGGGGGAGAGACCCAGTACTTC. Its translation is CSASRVGGGETQYF.

Judged by abundance, this clonotype is medium-sized (0.01 to 0.1%). This chain joins TRBV6-2 or TRBV6-3 and TRBJ1-6; the D gene is possibly TRBD1 (5 bases). Germline CDR1 and CDR2: MNHEY and SVGEGT. This CDR3 comprises 15 residues. Trimming removed 0 bases from V and 8 bases from J, with 11 bases in between. The CDR3 DNA is TGTGCCAGCAGTTACTCGCGAGGGACCGATTCACCCCTCCACTTT. Protein: CASSYSRGTDSPLHF.

This clonotype was seen ten or more times. This chain uses TRBV24-1 with TRBJ2-4; D remains ambiguous. The V gene's germline CDR1 is KGHDR and CDR2 SFDVKD. V gave up 0 bases and J gave up 0 bases, with 23 bases separating them. CDR3 length: 21 residues. The CDR3: CATSDLQDPDLPVLAKNIQYF. The CDR3 nucleotides are TGTGCCACCAGTGATTTGCAAGACCCCGATTTACCAGTTCTAGCCAAAAACATTCAGTACTTC.

In its sample, this clonotype was seen many times. V is TRBV7-2 and J is TRBJ2-2, with D perhaps matching TRBD1 (6 bases). Germline-derived CDR1 and CDR2 are SGHTA and FQGNSA. Trimming stripped 4 bases from V and 2 bases from J, with 8 bases between. The CDR3 has 14 amino acids. CDR3 in DNA: TGTGCCAGCAGCTGGGACACAAACACCGGGGAGCTGTTTTTT. Encoded protein: CASSWDTNTGELFF. The full variable domain, completed using reference TRBV7-2 and TRBJ2-2, is GAGVSQSPSNKVTEKGKDVELRCDPISGHTALYWYRQSLGQGLEFLIYFQGNSAPDKSGLPSDRFSAERTGGSVSTLTIQRTQQEDSAVYLCASSWDTNTGELFFGEGSRLTVL.

In its sample, this clonotype is medium-sized. V usage is TRBV19 and J usage is TRBJ2-3; TRBD2 agrees at 8 bases. This CDR3 contains 15 residues. J gave up 1 base and V 5 bases, and 5 bases lay outside the gene matches. The germline V gene encodes CDR1 LNHDA and CDR2 SQIVND (reference sequence). CDR3 sequence: CASSSYSGGTDTQYF. CDR3 DNA: TGTGCCAGTAGTTCCTATAGCGGGGGCACAGATACGCAGTATTTT.

As for this clonotype: Its ends do not fully match the called genes, so a read error is possible. This CDR3 is CAGSWGQGVTEAFF. For the CDR3, the DNA is TGTGCCGGCAGCTGGGGACAGGGAGTCACTGAAGCTTTCTTT. The rearrangement joins TRBV28 to TRBJ1-1; 9 bases are shared with TRBD1. Per germline, CDR1 MDHEN and CDR2 SYDVKM. The length of the CDR3 is 14 residues.

This clonotype was observed a few times. V usage is TRBV28 and J usage is TRBJ1-6; D might be TRBD1 (5 bases). The V gene's germline CDR1 is MDHEN and CDR2 SYDVKM. The CDR3 is 12 amino acids. V lost 9 bases and J 8 bases, leaving 11 bases between the germline ends. The CDR3, as DNA: TGTGCCAGTCAGGGTACATATTCACCCCTCCACTTT. This translates into CASQGTYSPLHF.

This clonotype was observed at least ten times. The chain links TRBV29-1 to TRBJ2-7; D remains unclear. There are 11 residues in the CDR3. V was clipped by 4 bases and J by 4 bases, with 8 bases between them. The germline V gene has CDR1 SQVTM and CDR2 ANQGSEA. The CDR3 region has the DNA TGCAGCGTTGGAGATCTGTACGAGCAGTACTTC. Translation: CSVGDLYEQYF.